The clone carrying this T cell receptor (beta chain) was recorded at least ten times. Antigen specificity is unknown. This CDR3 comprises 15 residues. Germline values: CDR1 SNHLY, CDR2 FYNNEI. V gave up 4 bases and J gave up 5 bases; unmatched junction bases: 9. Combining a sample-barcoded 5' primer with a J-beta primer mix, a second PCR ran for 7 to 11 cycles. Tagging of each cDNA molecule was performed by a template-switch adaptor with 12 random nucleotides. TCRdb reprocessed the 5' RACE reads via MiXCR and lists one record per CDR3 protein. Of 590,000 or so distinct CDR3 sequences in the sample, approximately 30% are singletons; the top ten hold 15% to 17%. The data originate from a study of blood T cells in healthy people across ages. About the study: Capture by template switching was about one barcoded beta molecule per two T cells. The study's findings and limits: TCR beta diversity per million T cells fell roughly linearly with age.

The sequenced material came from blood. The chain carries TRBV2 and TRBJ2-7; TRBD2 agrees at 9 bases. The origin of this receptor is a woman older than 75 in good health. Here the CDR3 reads CASSVQLAGRNEQYF. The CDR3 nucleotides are TGTGCCAGCAGTGTACAGCTAGCGGGGCGGAACGAGCAGTACTTC.